These T cell receptor beta chains were read from a single sample in a study of OX40 agonist ivuxolimab in advanced cancers. Clones were read by immunoSEQ multiplex PCR, and TCRdb kept only the in-frame ones, dropping some. The repertoire holds 85,000 to 95,000 clones, with 90% to 95% as singletons. The specimen comprised CD4+ or CD8+ T cells sorted from blood, sampled in a trial of the OX40 agonist ivuxolimab. All receptors come from an adult with an advanced solid tumor such as melanoma, head and neck, liver or kidney cancer. The CDR3 runs from the conserved cysteine through the conserved F or W. A D gene is named only where the DNA matches it firmly.

14 NA TRBV7-2 CASSWSRGNEKLFF
13 TRBD1 TRBV18 CASSPGTENIQYF
15 TRBD2 TRBV2 CASGPTSGSPGEQFF
16 NA TRBV11-1 CASSLGSATGSYEQYF
12 NA TRBV28 CASSRGHQPQHF
17 NA TRBV11-3 CASSDHFDRRVYNEQFF
15 TRBD1 TRBV5-1 CASSLGGTGSYEQYF
14 NA TRBV7-2 CASTHNSGANVLTF
16 TRBD2 TRBV9 CASSSTSGSSYNEQFF
14 NA TRBV10-3 CAISNQGGGQPQHF
13 NA TRBV19 CASSINSDTEAFF
11 NA TRBV29-1 CSVEQGNGYTF
15 TRBD2 TRBV30 CAWSVELALDYEQYF
13 NA TRBV6-4 CASSALDTNEQFF
15 TRBD2 TRBV5-4 CASSLGGSGTGELFF
14 NA TRBV6-5 CASRGRDSGNTIYF
13 NA TRBV19 CASSGTEYNEQFF
16 NA TRBV29-1 CSVADQGRSGANVLTF
16 NA TRBV21-1 CASSKLPSGITDTQYF
16 NA TRBV18 CASSHGSRPTTDTQYF
12 NA TRBV5-1 CASDDGGNEQFF
16 TRBD2 TRBV19 CASSIDASGSGNEQFF
13 NA TRBV7-2 CASSHINSYEQYF
12 NA TRBV5-4 CASSPDLGEQYF
12 NA TRBV7-8 CASSPGEQPQHF
18 NA TRBV30 CAWSVDRWGKGTKNIQYF
14 TRBD2 TRBV6-5 CASSSSGNRDTQYF
14 TRBD1 TRBV5-6 CASSANRGQNGYTF
12 NA TRBV25-1 CASSDAPTEAFF
15 NA TRBV5-5 CASSSGTLLNTEAFF
15 NA TRBV30 CACRQEGGRSYEQYF
16 TRBD2 TRBV4-3 CASSPWTSGKVREQFF
13 NA TRBV10-3 CAIMRRVGDEQYF
12 TRBD2 TRBV5-1 CAGGRYLETQYF
11 NA TRBV7-3 CASSLAQEQYF
13 TRBD1 TRBV10-3 CATGQGLNTEAFF
13 NA TRBV6-1 CASSDPPRDEQYF
15 NA TRBV7-9 CASSFSGSGSTEAFF
13 NA TRBV7-9 CASSFGQTDEQYF
16 TRBD1 TRBV6-1 CASSEAPGGAGNTIYF
16 TRBD2 TRBV7-2 CASSLLAGGPGETQYF
17 TRBD1 TRBV5-6 CASSFLGQGSSYNEQFF